These 27 T cell receptor beta chains share one sample of origin, sequenced in a study of cytomegalovirus exposure and HLA in healthy donors. Amplification used 60 Vbeta primers and 13 Jbeta primers. Method: immunoSEQ multiplex PCR; TCRdb's copy keeps in-frame clones and lacks some. This sample's clone table lists 190,000 or so clones. Material for sequencing was PBMCs. The receptors shown here come from a boy aged 5-17 years in good health and CMV-seronegative.

The rearrangement links TRBV5-3 to TRBJ1-1, with no clear D. TRBV5-3 is an open reading frame whose function is uncertain. The CDR3 has 14 residues. V dropped 4 bases and J dropped 3 bases, with 13 bases sitting between them. CDR3 amino acids: CARSLGARDTEAFF. DNA of the CDR3: TGTGCCAGAAGCCTGGGCGCCCGGGACACTGAAGCTTTCTTT.

The chain is built from TRBV7-2 and TRBJ2-5; D gene ambiguous. V lost 8 bases and J 4 bases, leaving 5 bases between the germline ends. The CDR3 runs 10 residues. Germline CDR1 is SGHTA and CDR2 is FQGNSA. The DNA for the CDR3 is TGTGCCAGCGGCCTAGAGACCCAGTACTTC. Translated: CASGLETQYF.

V gene TRBV30 combines with J gene TRBJ1-3, with 7 bases that match TRBD1. J gave up 0 bases and V 3 bases, and 2 bases lay outside the gene matches. The germline V gene encodes CDR1 GTSNPN and CDR2 SVGIG (reference sequence). The CDR3 covers 14 residues. The CDR3 sequence: CAWRGQSSGNTIYF. The CDR3 region has the DNA TGTGCCTGGAGGGGACAGTCCTCTGGAAACACCATATATTTT. The full variable domain, its missing parts supplied by reference TRBV30 and TRBJ1-3, is SQTIHQWPATLVQPVGSPLSLECTVEGTSNPNLYWYRQAAGRGLQLLFYSVGIGQISSEVPQNLSASRPQDRQFILSSKKLLLSDSGFYLCAWRGQSSGNTIYFGEGSWLTVV.

The V call is TRBV5-1, the J call TRBJ2-7, with D perhaps TRBD1 (7 bases). There are 13 residues in the CDR3. Trimming removed 4 bases at V and 4 bases at J, with 12 bases between. Germline V gene sequence: CDR1 SGHRS, CDR2 YFSETQ. CDR3 region: CASSPSGGYEQYF. The CDR3 nucleotides are TGCGCCAGCAGCCCCTCAGGGGGGTACGAGCAGTACTTC.

The V and J genes are TRBV6-5 and TRBJ1-1; 7 bases fit TRBD1. The junction had 7 bases not matched to a gene; V was cut back by 5 bases and J by 1 base. CDR3 length equals 15 residues. Germline V gene data show CDR1 as MNHEY and CDR2 as SVGAGI. The CDR3 DNA is TGTGCCAGCAGTAGACAGGGCTCCCCGAACACTGAAGCTTTCTTT. It yields the protein CASSRQGSPNTEAFF.

CDR3 region: CASSAGPPNTEAFF. The CDR3 DNA is TGCGCCAGCAGTGCAGGGCCACCGAACACTGAAGCTTTCTTT. The J gene is TRBJ1-1, the V gene TRBV5-1; D is possibly TRBD1 (5 bases). The CDR3 is made up of 14 amino acids. The germline gives CDR1 SGHRS, CDR2 YFSETQ. Trimming shortened V by 5 bases and J by 1 base, and 12 bases separated the two germline ends. Full variable domain (outside the CDR3, taken from reference TRBV5-1 and TRBJ1-1): KAGVTQTPRYLIKTRGQQVTLSCSPISGHRSVSWYQQTPGQGLQFLFEYFSETQRNKGNFPGRFSGRQFSNSRSEMNVSTLELGDSALYLCASSAGPPNTEAFFGQGTRLTVV.

V and J are TRBV4-1 and TRBJ2-1, with 10 bases that match TRBD2. Germline lookup yields CDR1 MGHRA and CDR2 YSYEKL. This CDR3 is 17 amino acids long. The ends lost 3 bases at V and 8 bases at J; junction bases unmatched: 13. The CDR3, as DNA: TGCGCCAGCAGCCAGGATAGAGCGGGGGGGCTGGTCGATGAGCAGTTCTTC. This gives the protein CASSQDRAGGLVDEQFF.

This chain's CDR3 is CASSFEGQGPAYGYTF. The DNA of the CDR3 is TGTGCCAGCAGCTTCGAAGGACAGGGGCCTGCCTATGGCTACACCTTC. The rearrangement links TRBV11-1 to TRBJ1-2; TRBD1 aligns across 9 bases. The J segment lost 4 bases and the V segment lost 3 bases, leaving 9 bases of the junction unmatched. This CDR3 contains 16 residues. The germline V gene has CDR1 SGHAT and CDR2 FQDESV (reference sequence).

The chain has TRBV5-6 and TRBJ1-1; a weak D match, TRBD1 (6 bases). Germline loops: CDR1 SGHDT, CDR2 YYEEEE. V gave up 2 bases and J gave up 1 base, with 9 bases separating them. The CDR3 spans 14 residues. In DNA, the CDR3 is TGTGCCAGCAGCTTTTACAGGGCGAACACTGAAGCTTTCTTT. Translated, it gives CASSFYRANTEAFF.

The J gene is TRBJ2-3, the V gene TRBV7-9, with 7 bases lining up with TRBD2. J lost 0 bases, V lost 4 bases, and 4 bases had no gene match. The CDR3 contains 15 residues. The germline CDR1 and CDR2 sequences are SEHNR and FQNEAQ (reference sequence). CDR3 DNA: TGTGCCAGCAGCTCGTCTAGCGGTAGCACAGATACGCAGTATTTT. It is translated as CASSSSSGSTDTQYF.

The genes are TRBV2 and TRBJ2-7; D gene uncertain. CDR1 SNHLY and CDR2 FYNNEI come from the germline V gene. The V end was cut by 1 base, the J end by 0 bases, with 19 bases between. The CDR3 is made up of 18 amino acids. The CDR3, as DNA: TGTGCCAGCAGTGAAGTTATGGGCCCGAAGACGGTCTCCTACGAGCAGTACTTC. Amino acid sequence: CASSEVMGPKTVSYEQYF.

The rearrangement uses TRBV9 and TRBJ2-3; 8 bases line up with TRBD2. The V gene end was trimmed by 3 bases and the J gene end by 4 bases; junction bases not matched to a gene: 10. The CDR3 consists of 16 residues. Looked up from germline, CDR1 is SGDLS and CDR2 is YYNGEE. The CDR3 loop reads CASSDDGGGSPDTQYF. CDR3 nucleotides: TGTGCCAGCAGCGACGACGGGGGGGGCAGCCCAGATACGCAGTATTTT.

The chain joins TRBV7-6 to TRBJ1-3; 7 nucleotides match TRBD1. CDR3 length: 14 residues. The germline V gene has CDR1 SGHVS and CDR2 FNYEAQ. V lost 4 bases, J lost 4 bases, and 4 bases stayed unmatched. CDR3 in DNA: TGTGCCAGCAGCTCCTGGGACAGAGGAAACACCATATATTTT. The encoded protein is CASSSWDRGNTIYF. The variable domain in full, completed from reference TRBV7-6 and TRBJ1-3, reads GAGVSQSPRYKVTKRGQDVALRCDPISGHVSLYWYRQALGQGPEFLTYFNYEAQQDKSGLPNDRFSAERPEGSISTLTIQRTEQRDSAMYRCASSSWDRGNTIYFGEGSWLTVV.

The rearrangement links TRBV5-4 to TRBJ2-3; a weak D match, TRBD1 (5 bases). CDR1 is SGHNT and CDR2 is YYREEE in the germline V gene (reference sequence). Trimming took 0 bases from V and 5 from J, leaving 13 bases between them. The CDR3 has 15 amino acids. The CDR3 sequence is CASSLGRGKGDTQYF. The CDR3 coding sequence is TGTGCCAGCAGCTTGGGTAGGGGAAAGGGAGATACGCAGTATTTT.

The V and J genes are TRBV11-2 and TRBJ2-7, with TRBD1 identical over 12 bases. This CDR3 contains 15 residues. CDR1 is SGHAT, CDR2 FQNNGV, per germline. Trimming at V came to 5 bases and at J to 4 bases, leaving 6 bases not matched to a gene. CDR3 sequence reads: CASSIPGQGAYEQYF. The DNA for the CDR3 is TGTGCCAGCAGCATACCGGGACAGGGGGCGTACGAGCAGTACTTC.

V is TRBV30 and J is TRBJ1-6, with 10 bases aligning to TRBD1. The CDR3 runs to 13 residues. Germline CDR1 and CDR2: GTSNPN and SVGIG (reference sequence). The trim removed 4 bases at V and 7 bases at J, leaving 1 base unmatched. In DNA form, the CDR3 reads TGTGCCTGGACGACAGGGGGCAATTCACCCCTCCACTTT. Its translation is CAWTTGGNSPLHF.

In DNA, the CDR3 is TGTGCCAGCAGAACATGGACTGAAGCTTTCTTT. Protein sequence: CASRTWTEAFF. The J gene is TRBJ1-1, the V gene TRBV6-1; D unresolved. V lost 6 bases, J lost 5 bases, and 7 bases lay in between. There are 11 residues in the CDR3. Germline V gene lookup returns CDR1 MNHNS and CDR2 SASEGT.

The rearrangement uses TRBV5-5 and TRBJ2-3; 9 bases line up with TRBD2. Trimming cost V 0 bases and J 0 bases; bases outside gene matches: 5. The germline gives CDR1 SGHKS, CDR2 YYEKEE (reference sequence). The CDR3 sequence is 17 residues long. The CDR3 region is CASSLVASGVSTDTQYF. CDR3 sequence (DNA): TGTGCCAGCAGCTTGGTTGCTAGCGGGGTCAGCACAGATACGCAGTATTTT.

With regard to this clone: Other DNA sequences within the sample encode an identical CDR3. V and J are TRBV18 and TRBJ2-7; TRBD1 matches 8 bases. V was pared by 6 bases and J by 0 bases, with 4 bases of the junction left unmatched. In germline, CDR1 is KGHSH, CDR2 LQKENI. The CDR3 runs 14 residues. In nucleotides, the CDR3 is TGTGCCAGCTCCCCAGGGACAGGCTCCTACGAGCAGTACTTC. Encoded protein: CASSPGTGSYEQYF.

The V gene is TRBV7-3, the J gene TRBJ1-1; 7 nucleotides match TRBD1. The V gene's germline CDR1 is SGHTA and CDR2 FQGTGA. This CDR3 has 16 amino acids. V was clipped by 5 bases and J by 0 bases; unmatched bases: 9. Here the CDR3 reads CASSREDRDMNTEAFF. The CDR3 nucleotides read TGTGCCAGCAGCCGCGAAGACAGGGATATGAACACTGAAGCTTTCTTT.

This CDR3 reads CASSSTPGGAAEQYF. Here the CDR3 DNA reads TGCGCCAGCAGCTCCACTCCGGGGGGGGCAGCCGAGCAGTACTTC. This sequence joins TRBV5-1 and TRBJ2-7, with 8 bases fitting TRBD2. The V segment lost 3 bases and the J segment 6 bases; nucleotides outside the gene matches: 11. This CDR3 comprises 15 residues. Germline loops: CDR1 SGHRS, CDR2 YFSETQ.

This sequence joins TRBV11-2 and TRBJ2-6; the D gene is possibly TRBD1 (7 bases). Trimming shortened V by 7 bases and J by 0 bases, and 16 bases separated the two germline ends. This CDR3 comprises 17 residues. From germline, CDR1 is SGHAT and CDR2 FQNNGV. The CDR3 region is CASNPQGGISGANVLTF. CDR3 DNA: TGTGCCAGCAACCCTCAGGGGGGAATCTCTGGGGCCAACGTCCTGACTTTC.

This chain links TRBV7-9 with TRBJ2-1; the match to TRBD1 covers 10 bases. Trimming cost V 5 bases and J 10 bases; bases outside gene matches: 8. CDR1 and CDR2 from the germline V gene are SEHNR and FQNEAQ (reference sequence). The CDR3 is 14 amino acids. The DNA for the CDR3 is TGTGCCAGCAGCGGAAGGACAGGGGGTTTGGAGCAGTTCTTC. Its translation is CASSGRTGGLEQFF.

The chain couples TRBV29-1 to TRBJ1-1, with D uncertain. Trimming removed 6 bases at V and 9 bases at J, with 14 bases between. Germline V gene data show CDR1 as SQVTM and CDR2 as ANQGSEA. This CDR3 region has 11 residues. The chain's CDR3 is CSVQRGSQAFF. In DNA form, the CDR3 reads TGCAGCGTCCAGCGTGGCTCGCAAGCTTTCTTT.

The chain couples TRBV12-5 to TRBJ1-1; weak D call: TRBD1 (5 bases). CDR1 is LGHNT and CDR2 is FRNRAP in the germline V gene. The V end lost 0 bases, the J end lost 8 bases, and 7 bases lay between the germline ends. This CDR3 is 12 amino acids long. CDR3 amino acids: CASGLVPGEAFF. For the CDR3, the DNA is TGTGCTAGTGGTTTGGTGCCAGGGGAAGCTTTCTTT.

The chain combines TRBV9 with TRBJ2-1, with D maybe TRBD2 (5 bases). The V and J ends lost 0 bases and 8 bases respectively, with 12 bases between them. This CDR3 comprises 14 residues. Germline assignment: CDR1 SGDLS and CDR2 YYNGEE. The CDR3 coding sequence is TGTGCCAGCAGCGTAGGACTCTCGAGGGATGAGCAGTTCTTC. Protein: CASSVGLSRDEQFF.

The J gene is TRBJ2-3, the V gene TRBV15, with 9 bases matching TRBD1. The CDR3 is made up of 15 amino acids. Per germline, CDR1 LNHNV and CDR2 YYDKDF (reference sequence). The V and J ends lost 1 base and 2 bases, in that order; junction bases with no gene match: 1. The CDR3 sequence is CATSRGDRDTDTQYF. CDR3 DNA sequence: TGTGCCACCAGCAGAGGGGACAGGGACACAGATACGCAGTATTTT.